This paragraph reports one T cell receptor (beta chain). Germline lookup yields CDR1 SGDLS and CDR2 YYNGEE. V was clipped by 0 bases and J by 4 bases; unmatched bases: 6. CDR3 length: 16 amino acids. This entry is derived from a study of blood T cell repertoires in COVID-19. The data were produced by immunoSEQ multiplex PCR, yet TCRdb's version contains in-frame clones alone and is incomplete. The data hold roughly 140,000 clones, with more than 75% observed a single time. The chain is built from TRBV9 and TRBJ1-3; 8 bases map to TRBD1. The source is a man between 60 and 75 years old who had recovered from COVID-19. Material: PBMCs or T cells enriched from blood (not recorded which). The CDR3 sequence is CASSVEAGGEGNTIYF. The CDR3 DNA follows: TGTGCCAGCAGCGTAGAGGCAGGGGGCGAGGGAAACACCATATATTTT.